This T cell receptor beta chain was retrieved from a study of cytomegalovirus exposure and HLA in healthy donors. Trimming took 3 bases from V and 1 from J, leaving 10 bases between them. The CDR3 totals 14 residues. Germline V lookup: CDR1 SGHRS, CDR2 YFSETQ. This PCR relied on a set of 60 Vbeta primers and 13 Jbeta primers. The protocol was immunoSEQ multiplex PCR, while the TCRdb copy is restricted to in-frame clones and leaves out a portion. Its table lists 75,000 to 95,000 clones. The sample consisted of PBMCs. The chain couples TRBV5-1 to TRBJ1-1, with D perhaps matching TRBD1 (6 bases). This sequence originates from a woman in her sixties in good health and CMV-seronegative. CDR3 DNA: TGCGCCAGCAGCTCCGGGACACCGAACACTGAAGCTTTCTTT. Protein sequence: CASSSGTPNTEAFF.